This paragraph reports one T cell receptor (beta chain). The antigen is undetermined. The CDR3 has 13 amino acids. Germline values: CDR1 SQVTM, CDR2 ANQGSEA. V lost 7 bases to trimming and J lost 7 bases; unmatched junction nucleotides: 9. The entry originates in a study of T cell repertoires in cytomegalovirus infection. Study summary: Public TCR beta signature analysis indicated the presence of both CMV infection and matching HLA type. Findings and caveats of the study: Cumulated frequencies of public TCR beta families served to identify carriers of CMV plus the relevant HLA. HLA-C-restricted CMV-specific TCR beta clonotypes were dominant in the ex vivo response.

One entry per CDR3 protein results from TCRdb running MiXCR on the reads. The sample lists around 740,000 distinct CDR3 sequences, less than 40% occurring once. The sequence derives from a human donor in good health (CMV status not recorded). Some clones in this sample may be carry-over from other donors' samples. Sequenced: PBMCs. The gene calls are TRBV29-1 and TRBJ1-4; 7 nucleotides match TRBD1. This CDR3 reads CSAMTGLSEKLFF. DNA of the CDR3: TGCAGCGCGATGACAGGGTTGAGTGAAAAACTGTTTTTT.